A single sample is the source of the 7 T cell receptor beta chains below, sequenced in a study of T cells of healthy individuals. TCRdb redid the calling of the 5' RACE reads with MiXCR, one entry per CDR3 protein. The sample yields roughly 87,000 distinct CDR3 sequences, roughly 18% seen once. These TCRs come from a human donor in good health.

This clonotype appeared a few times. The J gene is TRBJ1-2, the V gene TRBV12-3 or TRBV12-4; maybe TRBD1 (5 bases). The CDR3 length is 13 residues. Trimming stripped 5 bases from V and 5 bases from J, with 12 bases between. The chain's CDR3 is CASSPGEMYGYTF. CDR3 coding DNA: TGTGCCAGCAGTCCGGGGGAGATGTATGGCTACACCTTC.

The genes are TRBV7-3 and TRBJ2-1; 11 positions match TRBD2. V dropped 2 bases and J dropped 7; count of bases not matched to a gene: 1. The germline V gene has CDR1 SGHTA and CDR2 FQGTGA. The CDR3 runs to 14 residues. Here the CDR3 reads CASSLVAGGNEQFF. CDR3 DNA sequence: TGTGCCAGCAGCTTAGTAGCGGGGGGGAATGAGCAGTTCTTC.

The chain carries TRBV3-1 and TRBJ2-3; D gene uncertain. V was cut by 4 bases and J by 0 bases, with 14 bases left in between. CDR3 length: 16 amino acids. CDR1 and CDR2 (germline): LGHDT, YNNKEL (reference sequence). This CDR3 reads CASSRRIETSTDTQYF. The CDR3 nucleotides read TGTGCCAGCAGCCGGAGAATTGAAACTAGCACAGATACGCAGTATTTT.

The gene calls are TRBV18 and TRBJ2-5; no clear D. Trimming stripped 1 base from V and 0 bases from J, with 3 bases between. The CDR3 totals 13 residues. Germline CDR1 reads KGHSH; CDR2 reads LQKENI. Written as DNA, the CDR3 is TGTGCCAGCTCACCACAATACCAAGAGACCCAGTACTTC. Protein: CASSPQYQETQYF.

In this sample, this clonotype turned up a few times. The chain links TRBV10-2 to TRBJ2-7; either TRBD1 or TRBD2 may supply D (5 bases each). The CDR3 loop spans 12 amino acids. The V and J ends lost 2 bases and 3 bases respectively, with 5 bases between them. Germline V gene data show CDR1 as WSHSY and CDR2 as SAAADI. Here the CDR3 DNA reads TGCGCCAGCAGTGAGGGGGGCTACGAGCAGTACTTC. It is translated as CASSEGGYEQYF.

The chain recombines TRBV7-3 with TRBJ2-3, with D maybe TRBD2 (6 bases). The V end lost 3 bases, the J end lost 1 base, and 11 bases lay between the germline ends. From germline, CDR1 is SGHTA and CDR2 FQGTGA. There are 15 residues in the CDR3. The CDR3 loop is CASSFDPGGTDTQYF. The CDR3 coding sequence is TGTGCCAGCAGCTTTGATCCGGGGGGCACAGATACGCAGTATTTT.

This clonotype was counted at least ten times. The CDR3 is CATSHGGGGRPQHF. CDR3 bases: TGTGCCACCAGTCATGGGGGCGGCGGCCGGCCCCAGCATTTT. V and J are TRBV24-1 and TRBJ1-5, with D possibly being TRBD1 (6 bases). This CDR3 spans 14 amino acids. Germline assignment: CDR1 KGHDR and CDR2 SFDVKD. The V end was cut by 6 bases, the J end by 9 bases, with 17 bases between.